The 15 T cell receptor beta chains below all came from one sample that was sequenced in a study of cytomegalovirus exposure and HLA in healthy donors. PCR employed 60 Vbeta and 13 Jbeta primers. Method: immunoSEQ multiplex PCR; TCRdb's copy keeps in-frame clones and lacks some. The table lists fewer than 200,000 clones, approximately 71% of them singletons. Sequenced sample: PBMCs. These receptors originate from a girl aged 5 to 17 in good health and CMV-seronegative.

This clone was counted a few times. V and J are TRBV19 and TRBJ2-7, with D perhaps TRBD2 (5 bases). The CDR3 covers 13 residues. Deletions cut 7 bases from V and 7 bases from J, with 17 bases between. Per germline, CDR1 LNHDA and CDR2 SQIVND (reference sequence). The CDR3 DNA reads TGTGCCAGTAACCACAGTCCCTCGGGAGAGCAGTACTTC. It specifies CASNHSPSGEQYF.

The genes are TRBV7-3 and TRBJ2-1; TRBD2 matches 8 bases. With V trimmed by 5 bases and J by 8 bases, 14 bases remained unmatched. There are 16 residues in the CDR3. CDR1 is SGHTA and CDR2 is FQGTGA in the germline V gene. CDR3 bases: TGTGCCAGCAGCCTTATCCTTAGCGGGGTGGGGGATGAGCAGTTCTTC. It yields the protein CASSLILSGVGDEQFF. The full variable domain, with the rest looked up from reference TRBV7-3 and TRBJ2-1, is GAGVSQTPSNKVTEKGKYVELRCDPISGHTALYWYRQSLGQGPEFLIYFQGTGAADDSGLPNDRFFAVRPEGSVSTLKIQRTERGDSAVYLCASSLILSGVGDEQFFGPGTRLTVL.

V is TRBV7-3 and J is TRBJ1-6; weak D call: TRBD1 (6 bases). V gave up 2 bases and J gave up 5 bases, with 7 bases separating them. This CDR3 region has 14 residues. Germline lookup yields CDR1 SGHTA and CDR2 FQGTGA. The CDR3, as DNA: TGTGCCAGCAGCTTAGAGGGGGATAATTCACCCCTCCACTTT. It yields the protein CASSLEGDNSPLHF.

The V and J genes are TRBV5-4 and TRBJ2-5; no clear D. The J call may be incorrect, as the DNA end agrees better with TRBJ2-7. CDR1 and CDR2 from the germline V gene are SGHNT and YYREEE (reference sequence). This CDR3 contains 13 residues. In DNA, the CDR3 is TGTGCCAGCAGCTTGGAAAGCTCCTACGAGCAGTACTTC. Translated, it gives CASSLESSYEQYF.

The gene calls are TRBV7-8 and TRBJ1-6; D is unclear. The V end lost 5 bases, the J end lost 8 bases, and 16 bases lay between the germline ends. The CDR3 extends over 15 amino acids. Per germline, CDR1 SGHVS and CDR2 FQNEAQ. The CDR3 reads CASSDGGEQYSPLHF. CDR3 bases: TGTGCCAGCAGCGATGGAGGAGAACAGTATTCACCCCTCCACTTT.

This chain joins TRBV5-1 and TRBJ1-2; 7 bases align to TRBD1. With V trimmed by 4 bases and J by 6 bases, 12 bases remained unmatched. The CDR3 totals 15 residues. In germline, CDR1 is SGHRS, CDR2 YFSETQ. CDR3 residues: CASSGTGVETDGYTF. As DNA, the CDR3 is TGCGCCAGCAGCGGAACAGGGGTCGAAACGGATGGCTACACCTTC.

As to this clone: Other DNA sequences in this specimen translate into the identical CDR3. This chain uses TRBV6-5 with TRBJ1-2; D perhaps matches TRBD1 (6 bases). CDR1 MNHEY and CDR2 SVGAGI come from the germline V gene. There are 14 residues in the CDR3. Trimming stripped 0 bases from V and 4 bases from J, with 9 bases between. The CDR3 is CASSYSGGGYGYTF. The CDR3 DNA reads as TGTGCCAGCAGTTACTCAGGGGGGGGCTATGGCTACACCTTC.

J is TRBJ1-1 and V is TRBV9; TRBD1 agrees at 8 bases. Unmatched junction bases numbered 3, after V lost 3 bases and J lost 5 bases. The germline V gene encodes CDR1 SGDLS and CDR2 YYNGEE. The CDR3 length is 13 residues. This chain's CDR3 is CASSDRQGTEAFF. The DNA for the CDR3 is TGTGCCAGCAGCGACCGACAGGGGACTGAAGCTTTCTTT.

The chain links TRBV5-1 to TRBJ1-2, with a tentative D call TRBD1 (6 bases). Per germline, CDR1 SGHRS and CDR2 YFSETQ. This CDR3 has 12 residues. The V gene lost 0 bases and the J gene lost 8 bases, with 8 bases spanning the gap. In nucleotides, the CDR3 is TGCGCCAGCAGCTTGGCAGGGGAAGGCTACACCTTC. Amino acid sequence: CASSLAGEGYTF.

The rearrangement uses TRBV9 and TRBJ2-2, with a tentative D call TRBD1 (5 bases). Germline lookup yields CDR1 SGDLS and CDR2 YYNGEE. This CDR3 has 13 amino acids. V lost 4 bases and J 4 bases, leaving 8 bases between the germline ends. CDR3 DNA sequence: TGTGCCAGCAGCAGACAGACCACCGGGGAGCTGTTTTTT. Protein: CASSRQTTGELFF.

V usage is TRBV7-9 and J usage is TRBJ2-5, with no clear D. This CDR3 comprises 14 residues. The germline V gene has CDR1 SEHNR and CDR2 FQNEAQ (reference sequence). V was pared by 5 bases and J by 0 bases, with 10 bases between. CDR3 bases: TGTGCCAGCAGCCTCACATCGTACCAAGAGACCCAGTACTTC. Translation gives CASSLTSYQETQYF.

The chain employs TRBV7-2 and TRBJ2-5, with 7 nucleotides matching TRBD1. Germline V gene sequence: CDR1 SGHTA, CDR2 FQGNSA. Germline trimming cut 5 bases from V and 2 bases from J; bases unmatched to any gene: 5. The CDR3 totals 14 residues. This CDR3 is CASSPGTAQETQYF. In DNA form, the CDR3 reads TGTGCCAGCAGCCCCGGGACAGCGCAAGAGACCCAGTACTTC. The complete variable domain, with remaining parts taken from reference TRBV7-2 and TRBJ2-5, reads GAGVSQSPSNKVTEKGKDVELRCDPISGHTALYWYRQSLGQGLEFLIYFQGNSAPDKSGLPSDRFSAERTGGSVSTLTIQRTQQEDSAVYLCASSPGTAQETQYFGPGTRLLVL.

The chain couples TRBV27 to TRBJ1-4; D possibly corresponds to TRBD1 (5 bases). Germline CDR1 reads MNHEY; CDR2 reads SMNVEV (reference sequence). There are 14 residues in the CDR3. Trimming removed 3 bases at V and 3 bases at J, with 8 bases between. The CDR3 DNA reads TGTGCCAGCAGTTTCCGGGGGTCTAATGAAAAACTGTTTTTT. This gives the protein CASSFRGSNEKLFF.

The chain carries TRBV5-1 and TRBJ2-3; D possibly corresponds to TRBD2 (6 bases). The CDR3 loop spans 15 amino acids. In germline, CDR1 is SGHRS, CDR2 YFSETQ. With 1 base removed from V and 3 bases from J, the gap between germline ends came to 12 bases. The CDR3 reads CASSLRGVQTDTQYF. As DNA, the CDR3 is TGCGCCAGCAGCTTGCGCGGGGTTCAGACAGATACGCAGTATTTT.

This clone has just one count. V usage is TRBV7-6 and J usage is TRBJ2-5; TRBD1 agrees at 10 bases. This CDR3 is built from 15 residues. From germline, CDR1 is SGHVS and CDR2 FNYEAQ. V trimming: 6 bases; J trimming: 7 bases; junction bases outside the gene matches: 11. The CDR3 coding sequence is TGTGCCAGCAGATCCGGGACAGGGGCACCGGGGACCCAGTACTTC. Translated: CASRSGTGAPGTQYF. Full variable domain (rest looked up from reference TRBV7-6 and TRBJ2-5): GAGVSQSPRYKVTKRGQDVALRCDPISGHVSLYWYRQALGQGPEFLTYFNYEAQQDKSGLPNDRFSAERPEGSISTLTIQRTEQRDSAMYRCASRSGTGAPGTQYFGPGTRLLVL.